This T cell receptor beta chain was identified during a study of blood T cell repertoires in COVID-19. Study in general: Specimens from acute and convalescent COVID-19 originated in the United States, Italy and Spain.

Measured with immunoSEQ multiplex PCR; TCRdb has only the in-frame clones, and not every one. The sample contains a few hundred thousand clones, about 82% of which appear only once. This CDR3 region has 18 residues. Germline CDR1 reads KGHSH; CDR2 reads LQKENI. The junction had 7 bases not matched to a gene; V was cut back by 2 bases and J by 0 bases. This TCR derives from a woman older than 75 with acute or convalescent COVID-19. The chain has TRBV18 and TRBJ2-3, with 11 bases lining up with TRBD1. Sequencing used peripheral blood. CDR3 in amino acids: CASSPFPDRGLSTDTQYF. The CDR3 DNA reads as TGTGCCAGCTCACCATTTCCGGACAGGGGGCTGAGCACAGATACGCAGTATTTT.